This paragraph covers one T cell receptor (beta chain) sequence. The sample comes from a study of blood T cell repertoires in COVID-19. On the study more broadly: Researchers got acute and convalescent COVID-19 samples from the United States, Italy and Spain.

The germline V and J ends were trimmed by 6 bases and 10 bases, with 12 bases remaining between them. From germline, CDR1 is MNHEY and CDR2 SVGAGI. This CDR3 comprises 11 residues. The method was immunoSEQ multiplex PCR; TCRdb's version includes in-frame clones alone and lacks a portion of them. The sample records about 63,000 clones, around 92% being singletons. The rearrangement links TRBV6-5 to TRBJ1-1, with a weak D call TRBD1 (5 bases). This TCR was recovered from a middle-aged man with active COVID-19. The sample consisted of peripheral blood. This chain's CDR3 is CASSQGPGAFF. CDR3 DNA: TGTGCCAGCAGCCAGGGCCCGGGAGCTTTCTTT.